Below, one T cell receptor (beta chain) is given with its context. As yet, its antigen is unknown. This sample stems from a study of T cell responses to AZD1222 COVID-19 vaccine. At the level of the study: Analysis merged second doses at about 4 or about 12 weeks. Study-wide findings and caveats: Distributed over spike, vaccine-associated CD4 TCRs predominated at 160-218 and 743-854. Most donors were white British and more were female, and clonal diversity was possibly underestimated.

Measured with immunoSEQ multiplex PCR; TCRdb has only the in-frame clones, and not every one. This sample has about 120,000 clones, with around 90% found just once. Per the germline V gene, CDR1 is LNHNV and CDR2 is YYDKDF (reference sequence). This CDR3 spans 14 amino acids. The germline V and J ends were trimmed by 1 base and 5 bases, with 9 bases remaining between them. Sequencing was performed on peripheral blood, taken on day 0 of AZD1222 vaccination. This receptor was obtained from an adult in good health. The chain joins TRBV15 to TRBJ1-5; D gene uncertain. The CDR3 DNA reads TGTGCCACCAGCAGAGGTTGGGGATATCAGCCCCAGCATTTT. This gives the protein CATSRGWGYQPQHF. Together with reference TRBV15 and TRBJ1-5, the CDR3 gives the full variable domain: DAMVIQNPRYQVTQFGKPVTLSCSQTLNHNVMYWYQQKSSQAPKLLFHYYDKDFNNEADTPDNFQSRRPNTSFCFLDIRSPGLGDTAMYLCATSRGWGYQPQHFGDGTRLSIL.